The T cell receptor (beta chain) described here comes from a study of T cells expressing NK-cell markers. Using the 5' RACE reads, TCRdb records one entry per CDR3 protein without DNA. This sample's clone table lists some 440,000 distinct CDR3 sequences. Germline values: CDR1 LGHDT, CDR2 YNNKEL (reference sequence). The CDR3 consists of 12 residues. This receptor was taken from a woman aged 50 to 60 in good health. The specimen sequenced was blood T cells: a sorted CD56 or NKG2C T cell subset, CD4+ or CD8+ T cells, or bulk PBMC T cells (not recorded which). The chain uses TRBV3-1 and TRBJ2-7. CDR3 residues: CASSHLSYEQYF.